The 21 T cell receptor beta chains below come from one sample, sequenced in a study of cytomegalovirus exposure and HLA in healthy donors. 60 Vbeta and 13 Jbeta primers were used in PCR. TCRdb keeps only in-frame clones here, not all; method: immunoSEQ multiplex PCR. The sample contains some 150,000 clones, roughly 79% of which appear only once. Sequencing input: PBMCs. The origin of the receptors is a woman in her thirties or forties in good health and CMV-seronegative.

The chain is built from TRBV7-4 and TRBJ1-3; D possibly corresponds to TRBD1 (5 bases). V lost 6 bases and J 3 bases, leaving 12 bases between the germline ends. Per germline, CDR1 SGHVT and CDR2 SQSDAQ. The CDR3 sequence is 14 residues long. CDR3 coding DNA: TGTGCCAGCAGGATCAGGGTGGGTGGAAACACCATATATTTT. This translates into CASRIRVGGNTIYF.

The chain is built from TRBV27 and TRBJ2-1; 7 bases agree with TRBD2. V was clipped by 5 bases and J by 1 base; unmatched bases: 8. CDR3 length equals 16 residues. The germline CDR1 and CDR2 sequences are MNHEY and SMNVEV (reference sequence). CDR3 region: CASSPASGVSYNEQFF. DNA for the CDR3: TGTGCCAGCAGTCCGGCAAGCGGGGTATCCTACAATGAGCAGTTCTTC.

The chain uses TRBV7-2 and TRBJ1-3; tentative D call: TRBD1 (6 bases). The V end lost 1 base, the J end lost 7 bases, and 17 bases lay between the germline ends. CDR3 length: 16 residues. The germline V gene encodes CDR1 SGHTA and CDR2 FQGNSA. CDR3 nucleotides: TGTGCCAGCAGCTTAGACACGGGGGGCTCGGGGAACACCATATATTTT. As protein: CASSLDTGGSGNTIYF.

The chain links TRBV5-1 to TRBJ2-5; tentatively, D is TRBD2 (5 bases). The CDR3 loop spans 14 amino acids. CDR1 is SGHRS, CDR2 YFSETQ, per germline. Trimming removed 0 bases at V and 3 bases at J, with 9 bases between. CDR3 DNA: TGCGCCAGCAGCTTGGCCCGGGAAAAAGAGACCCAGTACTTC. The encoded protein is CASSLAREKETQYF. Full variable domain (rest looked up from reference TRBV5-1 and TRBJ2-5): KAGVTQTPRYLIKTRGQQVTLSCSPISGHRSVSWYQQTPGQGLQFLFEYFSETQRNKGNFPGRFSGRQFSNSRSEMNVSTLELGDSALYLCASSLAREKETQYFGPGTRLLVL.

This clone was picked up one time. V gene TRBV6-6 combines with J gene TRBJ1-4; 7 bases match TRBD1. Germline loops: CDR1 MNHNY, CDR2 SVGAGI (reference sequence). J lost 8 bases, V lost 5 bases, and 11 bases had no gene match. The CDR3 loop spans 15 amino acids. The CDR3 nucleotides are TGTGCCAGCAGTCCAAGACAGGGCCCAGGGGAAAAACTGTTTTTT. Translated: CASSPRQGPGEKLFF.

This clone turned up a few times. The rearrangement links TRBV5-6 to TRBJ1-2; 8 nucleotides line up with TRBD1. The CDR3 loop spans 14 amino acids. Germline assignment: CDR1 SGHDT and CDR2 YYEEEE. V gave up 4 bases and J gave up 2 bases; unmatched junction bases: 4. The CDR3, as DNA: TGTGCCAGCAGCCCGGACAGGGTGAACTATGGCTACACCTTC. Translation: CASSPDRVNYGYTF.

The chain employs TRBV9 and TRBJ2-7; 12 bases line up with TRBD2. J was trimmed by 0 bases and V by 3 bases; bases with no gene match: 7. Germline CDR1 reads SGDLS; CDR2 reads YYNGEE. CDR3 length: 17 amino acids. The CDR3 loop is CASSAGTSGWSSYEQYF. The CDR3 nucleotides are TGTGCCAGCAGCGCCGGGACTAGCGGGTGGAGCTCCTACGAGCAGTACTTC.

The CDR3 is CASSPADSRNQPQHF. Written as DNA, the CDR3 is TGTGCCAGCTCACCCGCGGACAGTCGCAATCAGCCCCAGCATTTT. This chain uses TRBV18 with TRBJ1-5, with a tentative D call TRBD1 (6 bases). The ends were cut back, 3 bases at V and 2 bases at J, with 11 bases in the middle. The length of the CDR3 is 15 residues. From germline, CDR1 is KGHSH and CDR2 LQKENI.

The chain uses TRBV6-6 and TRBJ1-1; 7 bases fit TRBD1. The CDR3 spans 15 residues. The V segment lost 2 bases and the J segment 1 base; nucleotides outside the gene matches: 4. Germline CDR1 reads MNHNY; CDR2 reads SVGAGI (reference sequence). This chain's CDR3 is CASSYMTGSNTEAFF. CDR3 nucleotides: TGTGCCAGCAGTTACATGACAGGGTCGAACACTGAAGCTTTCTTT.

This clone was observed a few times. The gene calls are TRBV6-6 and TRBJ2-1, with 7 bases fitting TRBD2. V was clipped by 5 bases and J by 2 bases; unmatched bases: 3. The CDR3 runs to 14 residues. The V gene's germline CDR1 is MNHNY and CDR2 SVGAGI (reference sequence). The CDR3 sequence: CASSAGAPYNEQFF. CDR3 nucleotide sequence: TGTGCCAGCAGTGCGGGAGCTCCCTACAATGAGCAGTTCTTC.

In its sample, this clone was seen a few times. The chain carries TRBV5-1 and TRBJ1-1; D is ambiguous. With 0 bases removed from V and 1 base from J, the gap between germline ends came to 4 bases. The CDR3 consists of 13 residues. Germline V lookup: CDR1 SGHRS, CDR2 YFSETQ. CDR3 sequence (DNA): TGCGCCAGCAGCTTGGCCCAGAACACTGAAGCTTTCTTT. Its translation is CASSLAQNTEAFF.

V usage is TRBV6-5 and J usage is TRBJ1-5, with D tentatively TRBD1 (6 bases). V was trimmed by 4 bases and J by 0 bases, leaving 13 bases between them. The CDR3 is 16 amino acids. CDR1 MNHEY and CDR2 SVGAGI come from the germline V gene. This CDR3 reads CASSSPGDGSNQPQHF. The CDR3 region has the DNA TGTGCCAGCAGTTCCCCAGGGGATGGTAGCAATCAGCCCCAGCATTTT.

The CDR3 DNA is TGTGCCAGCAGCATAGGGACAGGGGGCCTTACTGAAGCTTTCTTT. This translates into CASSIGTGGLTEAFF. The genes are TRBV6-5 and TRBJ1-1, with 12 positions matching TRBD1. The CDR3 is 15 amino acids. The J segment lost 5 bases and the V segment lost 6 bases, leaving 7 bases of the junction unmatched. Germline V gene data show CDR1 as MNHEY and CDR2 as SVGAGI.

In this sample, this clone turned up once. The genes are TRBV6-1 and TRBJ2-6, with D tentatively TRBD2 (5 bases). Germline V CDR1 and CDR2: MNHNS, SASEGT. V was cut by 4 bases and J by 2 bases, with 9 bases left in between. This CDR3 has 15 amino acids. The CDR3 sequence is CASSVAGAGANVLTF. For the CDR3, the DNA is TGTGCCAGCAGTGTCGCGGGTGCTGGGGCCAACGTCCTGACTTTC.

V and J are TRBV9 and TRBJ2-2; perhaps TRBD2 as D (6 bases). The CDR3 is 13 amino acids. Trimming took 0 bases from V and 6 from J, leaving 6 bases between them. Looked up from germline, CDR1 is SGDLS and CDR2 is YYNGEE. The DNA for the CDR3 is TGTGCCAGCAGCGTAGGGGACTCCGGGGAGCTGTTTTTT. Its protein product is CASSVGDSGELFF.

V gene TRBV27 combines with J gene TRBJ1-2, with 7 bases aligning to TRBD1. The CDR3 has 13 residues. The V gene end was trimmed by 4 bases and the J gene end by 9 bases; junction bases not matched to a gene: 8. CDR1 and CDR2 from the germline V gene are MNHEY and SMNVEV (reference sequence). CDR3 sequence reads: CASSSRQGSSYTF. The CDR3 nucleotides read TGTGCCAGCAGTTCTCGACAGGGTAGTAGCTACACCTTC.

The chain uses TRBV29-1 and TRBJ1-2, with 7 nucleotides matching TRBD1. Germline V CDR1 and CDR2: SQVTM, ANQGSEA. The CDR3 is 12 amino acids. Trimming cost V 5 bases and J 9 bases; bases outside gene matches: 9. The CDR3 is CSVTPPGQSYTF. In DNA form, the CDR3 reads TGCAGCGTTACTCCACCGGGACAGAGCTACACCTTC.

The CDR3 region is CASSRPTGTRSRGELFF. The DNA of the CDR3 is TGTGCCAGCAGCCGCCCCACCGGAACTAGGAGCCGCGGGGAGCTGTTTTTT. The chain carries TRBV9 and TRBJ2-2, with D possibly matching TRBD2 (5 bases). The CDR3 extends over 17 amino acids. Trimming cost V 4 bases and J 7 bases, with 23 bases left between them. Germline CDR1 and CDR2: SGDLS and YYNGEE.

The V call is TRBV2, the J call TRBJ2-3; 8 nucleotides agree with TRBD2. The length of the CDR3 is 20 residues. Trimming cost V 2 bases and J 0 bases; bases outside gene matches: 16. CDR1 and CDR2 (germline): SNHLY, FYNNEI. The DNA of the CDR3 is TGTGCCAGCAGTGAATCGGGGAGGCGGGGGGCGCTTTCTAGCACAGATACGCAGTATTTT. Residues: CASSESGRRGALSSTDTQYF.

J is TRBJ1-6 and V is TRBV7-9; TRBD1 agrees at 10 bases. The CDR3 runs to 15 residues. Per germline, CDR1 SEHNR and CDR2 FQNEAQ (reference sequence). With V trimmed by 1 base and J by 12 bases, 6 bases remained unmatched. In nucleotides, the CDR3 is TGTGCCAGCAGCTTAGGACAGGGGGCTTGGGAACCCCTCCACTTT. The encoded protein is CASSLGQGAWEPLHF.

CDR3 protein: CASSPSDRYNNSPLHF. CDR3 nucleotide sequence: TGTGCCAGCAGCCCATCCGACAGATACAATAATTCACCCCTCCACTTT. J is TRBJ1-6 and V is TRBV7-9; possibly TRBD1 for D (5 bases). CDR1 is SEHNR, CDR2 FQNEAQ, per germline (reference sequence). V was shortened by 5 bases and J by 5 bases, with 16 bases between the two germline ends. The CDR3 length is 16 residues. Full variable domain (missing parts from reference TRBV7-9 and TRBJ1-6): DTGVSQNPRHKITKRGQNVTFRCDPISEHNRLYWYRQTLGQGPEFLTYFQNEAQLEKSRLLSDRFSAERPKGSFSTLEIQRTEQGDSAMYLCASSPSDRYNNSPLHFGNGTRLTVT.